This is a list of T cell receptor beta chains from one sample in a study of control samples from healthy donors and cancer patients. Sequencing was performed with immunoSEQ multiplex PCR; in TCRdb, only in-frame clones are kept and a portion is missing. The data hold some 150,000 clones, with nearly 95% observed a single time. The sequenced sample was blood. These receptors were obtained from a man in his fifties or sixties in good health. Both conserved end residues are part of each CDR3. D genes are given only for firm matches. Expanded clones get a size class; other rows say once, few or many, or leave the size out.

>TRBJ1-3|TRBV6-5|NA|TRBD1
TGTGCCAGCAGTTACGGACAGGGGACTGGAAACACCATATATTTT
CASSYGQGTGNTIYF
>TRBJ2-3|TRBV7-6|once|TRBD2
TGTGCCAGCAGCTCCCGGGGTAGCGGGAGCACAGATACGCAGTATTTT
CASSSRGSGSTDTQYF
>TRBJ1-2|TRBV18|NA|NA
TGTGCCAGCTCGGGGGGAACTAACTATGGCTACACCTTC
CASSGGTNYGYTF
>TRBJ1-1|TRBV10-3|NA|TRBD1
TGTGCCACTTTTTACTCCCGGGACAGCACTGAAGCTTTCTTT
CATFYSRDSTEAFF
>TRBJ1-6|TRBV7-6|NA|TRBD1
TGTGCCAGCAGCTCAGGACAGGGCTCGAGTTCACCCCTCCACTTT
CASSSGQGSSSPLHF
>TRBJ2-3|TRBV4-1|NA|TRBD1
TGCGCCAGCAGCCAACCAGGACAGGGAAGGACTAGCACAGATACGCAGTATTTT
CASSQPGQGRTSTDTQYF
>TRBJ1-3|TRBV14|NA|NA
TGTGCCAGCAGTTGGGGAGGAACCATATATTTT
CASSWGGTIYF
>TRBJ1-2|TRBV4-2|NA|NA
TGTGCCAGCAGCCAAGATGAACAGAACTATGGCTACACCTTC
CASSQDEQNYGYTF
>TRBJ1-6|TRBV18|NA|NA
TGTGCCAGCTCACCTGGTGGGCAGGGGAATTCACCCCTCCACTTT
CASSPGGQGNSPLHF
>TRBJ2-5|TRBV5-4|NA|TRBD2
TGTGCCAGCAGCTTGAAGCGGGAGGGCCAAGAGACCCAGTACTTC
CASSLKREGQETQYF
>TRBJ2-3|TRBV5-8|NA|TRBD2
TGTGCCAGCACCCCCCAGGTAGCGGGACACACAGATACGCAGTATTTT
CASTPQVAGHTDTQYF
>TRBJ2-1|TRBV10-2|NA|NA
TGCGCCAGCAGTGAGGGGCGGACAAATGCCCATGAGCAGTTCTTC
CASSEGRTNAHEQFF
>TRBJ1-6|TRBV7-9|NA|NA
TGTGCCAGCAGCTTAGAAAGAGATAATTCACCCCTCCACTTT
CASSLERDNSPLHF
>TRBJ2-3|TRBV20-1|NA|TRBD1
TGCATACAGGGGAACACAGATACGCAGTATTTT
CIQGNTDTQYF
>TRBJ1-2|TRBV3-1/TRBV3-2|NA|NA
TGTGCCAGCAGCCAAGCGGGGTGGGGCTACACCTTC
CASSQAGWGYTF
>TRBJ2-7|TRBV30|NA|TRBD2
TGTGCCTGGAGTGCCGCTCTAGCGGCGCAGTACTTC
CAWSAALAAQYF
>TRBJ2-5|TRBV28|NA|TRBD2
TGTGCCAGCTCTTGGGGGGGGACTAGGGAGACCCAGTACTTC
CASSWGGTRETQYF
>TRBJ1-6|TRBV3-1/TRBV3-2|NA|NA
TGTGCCAGCAGCCAAGAGGCCAGGGGCCTTAATTCACCCCTCCACTTT
CASSQEARGLNSPLHF
>TRBJ2-5|TRBV5-4|NA|TRBD2
TGTGCCAGCAGCAGGGGACTAGCGGGAGTTCGCGCCCAAGGGGAGACCCAGTACTTC
CASSRGLAGVRAQGETQYF
>TRBJ2-1|TRBV30|NA|NA
TGTGCCTGGAGTGTTCCCCGCGCTAGTGTATATTTGGATGAGCAGTTCTTC
CAWSVPRASVYLDEQFF
>TRBJ2-4|TRBV7-6|NA|TRBD2
TGTGCCAGCAGCCCCGGGACTAGCGGGAGTTGGGCCAAAAACATTCAGTACTTC
CASSPGTSGSWAKNIQYF
>TRBJ2-7|TRBV28|NA|TRBD1
TGTGCCAGCAGTCAAGGACAGGGTAACAATTACGAGCAGTACTTC
CASSQGQGNNYEQYF
>TRBJ1-2|TRBV29-1|NA|TRBD1
TGCAGCGTTCGACAGGGAGGGGACCATGGCTACACCTTC
CSVRQGGDHGYTF